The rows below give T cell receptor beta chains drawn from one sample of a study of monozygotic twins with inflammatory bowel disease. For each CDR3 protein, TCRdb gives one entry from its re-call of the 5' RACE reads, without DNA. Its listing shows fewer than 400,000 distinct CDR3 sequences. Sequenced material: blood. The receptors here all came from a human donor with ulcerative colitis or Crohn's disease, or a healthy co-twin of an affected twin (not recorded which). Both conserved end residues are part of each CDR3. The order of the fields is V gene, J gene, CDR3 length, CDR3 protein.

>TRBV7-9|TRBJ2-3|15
CASSLVEGLTDTQYF
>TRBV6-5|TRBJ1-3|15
CASSYLGSSGNTIYF
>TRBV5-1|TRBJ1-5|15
CASSLGVGAHQPQHF
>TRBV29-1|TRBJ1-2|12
CSVARDSYGYTF
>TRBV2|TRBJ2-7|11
CASSPTYEQYF
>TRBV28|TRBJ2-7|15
CASSLVQGGSYEQYF
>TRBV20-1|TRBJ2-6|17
CSASRRDRSSGANVLTF
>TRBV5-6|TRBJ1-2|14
CASSLDRGNYGYTF
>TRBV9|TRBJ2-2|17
CASSVAPKQGVTGELFF
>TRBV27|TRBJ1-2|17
CASSLSVARVTNYGYTF
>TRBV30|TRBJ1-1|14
CAWSHLDRNTEAFF
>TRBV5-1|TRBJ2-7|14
CASSLALEGYEQYF
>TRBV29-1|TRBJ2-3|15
CSVELADQRGYTQYF
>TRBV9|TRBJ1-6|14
CASTGDAYNSPLHF
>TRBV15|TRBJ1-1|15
CATSRGGVRGNEAFF
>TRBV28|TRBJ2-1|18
CASSSGQGTSISYNEQFF
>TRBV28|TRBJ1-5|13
CASSLYLLQPQHF
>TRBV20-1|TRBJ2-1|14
CSVARDWTYNEQFF
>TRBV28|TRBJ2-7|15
CASRPRGQGSYEQYF
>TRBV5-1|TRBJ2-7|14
CASSSTGTSNEQYF
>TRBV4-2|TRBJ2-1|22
CASSQMDRGKTGLLSSYNEQFF
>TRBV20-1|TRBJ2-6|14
CSARRASGANVLTF
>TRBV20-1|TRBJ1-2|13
CSAVDSLLYGYTF
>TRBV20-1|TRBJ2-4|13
CSGARGAKNIQYF
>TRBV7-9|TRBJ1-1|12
CAGGTGNTEAFF
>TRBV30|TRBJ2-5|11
CAWSVSETQYF
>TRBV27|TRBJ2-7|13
CAARGANTYEQYF
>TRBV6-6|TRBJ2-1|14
CASTHFGVGNEQFF
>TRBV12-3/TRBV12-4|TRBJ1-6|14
CASSEGHGNSPLHF
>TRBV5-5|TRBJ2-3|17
CASSLSAGTGAFHTQYF
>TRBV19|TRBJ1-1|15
CASRPPDRGRIEAFF
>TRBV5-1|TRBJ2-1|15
CASSLEGQGHNEQFF
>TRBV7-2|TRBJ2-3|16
CASSLFVGSGADTQYF
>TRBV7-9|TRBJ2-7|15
CASSASRDRPNEQYF
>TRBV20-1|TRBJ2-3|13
CSARAPLTDTQYF
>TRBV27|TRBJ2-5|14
CASSFERGGETQYF
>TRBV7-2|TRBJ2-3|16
CASSFIVGQGTDTQYF
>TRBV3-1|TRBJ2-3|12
CASSQRSDTQYF
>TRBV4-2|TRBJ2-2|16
CASSQDAAGSAGELFF
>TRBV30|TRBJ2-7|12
CAWSVSSYEQYF
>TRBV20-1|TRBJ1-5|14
CSARSGQGLQPQHF
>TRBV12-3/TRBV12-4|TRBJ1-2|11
CANSQGNGYTF
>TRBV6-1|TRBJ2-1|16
CASFSGETLAYNEQFF
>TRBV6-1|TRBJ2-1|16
CASSDPGQGAQNEQFF
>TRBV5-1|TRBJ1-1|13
CASSKELNTEAFF
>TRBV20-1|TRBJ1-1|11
CSANEYTEAFF
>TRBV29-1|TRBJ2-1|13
CSVEGRQYDEQFF
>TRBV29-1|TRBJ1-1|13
CSGWTGVNTEAFF
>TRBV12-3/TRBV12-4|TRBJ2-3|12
CASSFQLDTQYF
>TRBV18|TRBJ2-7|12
CASSPRLYEQYF
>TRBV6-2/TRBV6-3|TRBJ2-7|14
CASSYMGSYYEQYF
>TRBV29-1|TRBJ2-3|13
CSVAGVISDTQYF
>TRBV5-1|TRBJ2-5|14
CASSWTGGGETQYF
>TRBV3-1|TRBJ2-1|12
CASSQGRFEQFF
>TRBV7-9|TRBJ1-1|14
CASSRGRENTEAFF
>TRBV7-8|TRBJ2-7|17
CASSLDPSLPASYEQYF
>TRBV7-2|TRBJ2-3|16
CASSLGSSRGADTQYF
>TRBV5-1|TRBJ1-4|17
CASRKAPGVSTNEKLFF
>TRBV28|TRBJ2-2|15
CASSYRPSNTGELFF